This T cell receptor (beta chain) was sequenced in a study of shared clonotypes between healthy human individuals. Overall study: For every donor, three CD4 naive, three CD4 memory, two CD8 naive and one CD8 memory plates were used.

The V and J ends lost 4 bases and 3 bases respectively, with 9 bases between them. Germline values: CDR1 MDHEN, CDR2 SYDVKM. The length of the CDR3 is 13 residues. This clone was picked up a small number of times. Antigen specificity is unknown. Study observations and caveats: Naive CD4 clonotype sharing across a handful of donors was 5% to 6%. The four-donor shared clonotypes exceeded non-shared clonotypes in generation probability, with non-shared ones scoring lower. Few donors restricted represented genetic and exposure-history diversity.

Sequencing was performed with immunoSEQ multiplex PCR; in TCRdb, only in-frame clones are kept and a portion is missing. The repertoire holds 950,000 to 1,100,000 clones, with approximately 70% as singletons. The sample consisted of memory CD4+ T cells sorted from blood. The sample's subset: CD45RA-negative fraction. This receptor was obtained from a man between 18 and 29 years old in good health. The J gene is TRBJ1-2, the V gene TRBV28; no reliable D call. This CDR3 is CASSSRRDYGYTF. The CDR3 DNA follows: TGTGCCAGCAGTTCAAGGAGAGACTATGGCTACACCTTC.